This T cell receptor (beta chain) was obtained from a study of CDR3 diversity in severe acne. TCRdb re-called the PCR reads through MiXCR, storing one row per CDR3 protein. This table holds about 85,000 distinct CDR3 sequences, roughly half found once. Trimming left V 4 bases short and J 6 bases short, with 10 bases between. Germline lookup yields CDR1 MDHEN and CDR2 SYDVKM. This CDR3 region has 13 residues. The specimen was blood. The TCR comes from a male donor in good health, serving as a control. The rearrangement links TRBV28 to TRBJ1-5; D gene unclear. CDR3 in DNA: TGTGCCAGCAGTTCTCGCTCGAGTCAGCCCCAGCATTTT. Translation gives CASSSRSSQPQHF.